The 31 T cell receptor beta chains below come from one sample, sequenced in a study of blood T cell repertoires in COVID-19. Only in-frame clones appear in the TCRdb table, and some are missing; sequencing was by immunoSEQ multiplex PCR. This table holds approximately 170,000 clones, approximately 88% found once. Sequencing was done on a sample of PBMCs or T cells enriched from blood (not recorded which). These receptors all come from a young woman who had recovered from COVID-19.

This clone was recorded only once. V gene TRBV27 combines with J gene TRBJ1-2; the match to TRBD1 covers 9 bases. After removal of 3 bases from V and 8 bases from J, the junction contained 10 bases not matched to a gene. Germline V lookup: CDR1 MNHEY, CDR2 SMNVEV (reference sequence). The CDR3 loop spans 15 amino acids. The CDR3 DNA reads TGTGCCAGCAGTTTGCTTGGACAGGGGACGCGGGGCTACACCTTC. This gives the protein CASSLLGQGTRGYTF.

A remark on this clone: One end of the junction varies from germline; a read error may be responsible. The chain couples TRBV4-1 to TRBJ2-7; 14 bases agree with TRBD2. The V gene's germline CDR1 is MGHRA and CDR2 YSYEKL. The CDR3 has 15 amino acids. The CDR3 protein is CASSQTSGTSGGTHF. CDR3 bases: TGCGCCAGCAGCCAGACCTCCGGGACTAGCGGGGGTACGCACTTC.

The CDR3 protein is CASSSDSALQETQYF. The CDR3 nucleotides are TGTGCCAGCAGCTCGGACAGCGCCCTCCAAGAGACCCAGTACTTC. The rearrangement uses TRBV6-5 and TRBJ2-5; D perhaps matches TRBD1 (6 bases). The germline gives CDR1 MNHEY, CDR2 SVGAGI. V was pared by 6 bases and J by 1 base, with 15 bases between. The CDR3 consists of 15 residues.

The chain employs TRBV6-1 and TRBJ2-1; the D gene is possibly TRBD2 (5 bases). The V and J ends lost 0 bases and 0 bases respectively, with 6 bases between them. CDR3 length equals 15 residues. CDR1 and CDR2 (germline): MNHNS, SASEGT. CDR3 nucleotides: TGTGCCAGCAGTGAAGCAGGGAGCTCCTACAATGAGCAGTTCTTC. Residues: CASSEAGSSYNEQFF.

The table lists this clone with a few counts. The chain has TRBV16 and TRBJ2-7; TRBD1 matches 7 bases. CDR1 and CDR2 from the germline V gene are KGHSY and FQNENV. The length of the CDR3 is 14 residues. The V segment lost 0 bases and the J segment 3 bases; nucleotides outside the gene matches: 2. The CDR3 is CASSQSRQGYEQYF. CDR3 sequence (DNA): TGTGCCAGCAGCCAATCGCGACAGGGCTACGAGCAGTACTTC.

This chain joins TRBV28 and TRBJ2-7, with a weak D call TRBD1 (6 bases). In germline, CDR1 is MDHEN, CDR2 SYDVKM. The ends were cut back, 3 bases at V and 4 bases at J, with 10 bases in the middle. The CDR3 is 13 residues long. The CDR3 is CASSLQGPYEQYF. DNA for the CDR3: TGTGCCAGCAGTTTGCAGGGGCCTTACGAGCAGTACTTC.

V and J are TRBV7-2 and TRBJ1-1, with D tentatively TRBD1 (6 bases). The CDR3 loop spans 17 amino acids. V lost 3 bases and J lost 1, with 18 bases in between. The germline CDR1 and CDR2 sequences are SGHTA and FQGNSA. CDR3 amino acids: CASSFGPVGQPNTEAFF. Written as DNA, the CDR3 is TGTGCCAGCAGCTTTGGGCCGGTAGGACAGCCGAACACTGAAGCTTTCTTT.

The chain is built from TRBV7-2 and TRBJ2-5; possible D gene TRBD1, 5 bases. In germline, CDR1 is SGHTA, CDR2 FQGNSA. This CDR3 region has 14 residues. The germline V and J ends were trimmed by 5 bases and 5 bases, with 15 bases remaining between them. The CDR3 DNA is TGTGCCAGCAGCCCATCATGGGGCCGGGAGACCCAGTACTTC. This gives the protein CASSPSWGRETQYF.

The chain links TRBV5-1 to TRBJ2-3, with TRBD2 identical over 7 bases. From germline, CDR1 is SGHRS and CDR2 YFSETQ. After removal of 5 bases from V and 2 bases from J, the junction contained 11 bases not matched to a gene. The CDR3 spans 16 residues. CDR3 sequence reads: CASRRWLAETTDTQYF. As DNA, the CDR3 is TGCGCCAGCAGAAGGTGGCTAGCGGAGACCACAGATACGCAGTATTTT.

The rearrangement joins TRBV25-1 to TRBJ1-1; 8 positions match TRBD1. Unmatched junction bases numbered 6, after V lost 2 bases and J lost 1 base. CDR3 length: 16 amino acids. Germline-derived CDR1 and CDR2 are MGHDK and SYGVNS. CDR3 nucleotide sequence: TGTGCCAGCAGTGAACATGGGGACAGGCAGAACACTGAAGCTTTCTTT. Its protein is CASSEHGDRQNTEAFF. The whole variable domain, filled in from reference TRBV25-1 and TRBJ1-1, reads EADIYQTPRYLVIGTGKKITLECSQTMGHDKMYWYQQDPGMELHLIHYSYGVNSTEKGDLSSESTVSRIRTEHFPLTLESARPSHTSQYLCASSEHGDRQNTEAFFGQGTRLTVV.

The CDR3 DNA reads as TGTGCCAGCAGTGAAGTTAACAGCGGGTTCGCTGAAGCTTTCTTT. Amino acid sequence: CASSEVNSGFAEAFF. This rearrangement joins TRBV25-1 to TRBJ1-1; D call uncertain. The V gene lost 2 bases and the J gene lost 6 bases, with 16 bases spanning the gap. CDR1 and CDR2 from the germline V gene are MGHDK and SYGVNS. The CDR3 is 15 amino acids.

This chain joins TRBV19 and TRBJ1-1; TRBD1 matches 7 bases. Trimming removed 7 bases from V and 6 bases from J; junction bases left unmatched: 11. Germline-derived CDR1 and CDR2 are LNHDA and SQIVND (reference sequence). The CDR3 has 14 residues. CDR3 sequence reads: CASNPWGQLAEAFF. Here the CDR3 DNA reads TGTGCCAGTAACCCATGGGGACAGTTGGCTGAAGCTTTCTTT.

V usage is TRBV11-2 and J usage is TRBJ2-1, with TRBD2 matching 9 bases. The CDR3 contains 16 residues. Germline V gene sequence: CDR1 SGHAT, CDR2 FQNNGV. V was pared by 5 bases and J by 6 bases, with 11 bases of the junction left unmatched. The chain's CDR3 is CASSLLSGGLFNEQFF. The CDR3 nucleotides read TGTGCCAGCAGCCTCCTTAGCGGGGGCTTGTTCAATGAGCAGTTCTTC. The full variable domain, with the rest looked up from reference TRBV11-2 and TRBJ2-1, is EAGVAQSPRYKIIEKRQSVAFWCNPISGHATLYWYQQILGQGPKLLIQFQNNGVVDDSQLPKDRFSAERLKGVDSTLKIQPAKLEDSAVYLCASSLLSGGLFNEQFFGPGTRLTVL.

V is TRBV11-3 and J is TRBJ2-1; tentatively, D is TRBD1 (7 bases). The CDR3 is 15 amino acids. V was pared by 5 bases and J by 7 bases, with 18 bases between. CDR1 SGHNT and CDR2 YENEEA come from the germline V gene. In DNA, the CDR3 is TGTGCCAGCAGCCCCCAGGGGGGTACAGGGAATGAGCAGTTCTTC. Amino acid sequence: CASSPQGGTGNEQFF.

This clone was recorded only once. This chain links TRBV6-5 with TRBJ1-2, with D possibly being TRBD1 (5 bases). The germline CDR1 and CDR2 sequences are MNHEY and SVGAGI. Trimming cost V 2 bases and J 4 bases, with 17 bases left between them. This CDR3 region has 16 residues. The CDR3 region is CASSYEWGLPSYGYTF. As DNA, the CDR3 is TGTGCCAGCAGTTACGAATGGGGCCTGCCGAGCTATGGCTACACCTTC.

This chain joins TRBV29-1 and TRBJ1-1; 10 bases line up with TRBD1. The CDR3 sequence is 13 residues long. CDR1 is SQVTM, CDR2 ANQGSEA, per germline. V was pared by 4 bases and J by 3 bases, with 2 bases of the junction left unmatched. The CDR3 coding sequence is TGCAGCGTTGTTGACAGGGGGCACACTGAAGCTTTCTTT. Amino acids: CSVVDRGHTEAFF.

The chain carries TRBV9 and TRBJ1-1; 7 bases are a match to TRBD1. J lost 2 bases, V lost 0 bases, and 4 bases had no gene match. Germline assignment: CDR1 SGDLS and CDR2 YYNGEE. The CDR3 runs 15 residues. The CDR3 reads CASSVGGTENTEAFF. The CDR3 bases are TGTGCCAGCAGCGTAGGAGGGACAGAAAACACTGAAGCTTTCTTT. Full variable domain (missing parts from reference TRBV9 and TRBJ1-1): DSGVTQTPKHLITATGQRVTLRCSPRSGDLSVYWYQQSLDQGLQFLIQYYNGEERAKGNILERFSAQQFPDLHSELNLSSLELGDSALYFCASSVGGTENTEAFFGQGTRLTVV.

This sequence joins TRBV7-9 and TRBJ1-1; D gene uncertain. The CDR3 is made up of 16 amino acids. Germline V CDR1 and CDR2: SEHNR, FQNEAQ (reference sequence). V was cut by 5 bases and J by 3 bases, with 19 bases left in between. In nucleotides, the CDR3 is TGTGCCAGCAGCCCACCTAACGCATCCCCCCACACTGAAGCTTTCTTT. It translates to CASSPPNASPHTEAFF. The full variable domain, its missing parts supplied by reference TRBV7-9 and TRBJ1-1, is DTGVSQNPRHKITKRGQNVTFRCDPISEHNRLYWYRQTLGQGPEFLTYFQNEAQLEKSRLLSDRFSAERPKGSFSTLEIQRTEQGDSAMYLCASSPPNASPHTEAFFGQGTRLTVV.

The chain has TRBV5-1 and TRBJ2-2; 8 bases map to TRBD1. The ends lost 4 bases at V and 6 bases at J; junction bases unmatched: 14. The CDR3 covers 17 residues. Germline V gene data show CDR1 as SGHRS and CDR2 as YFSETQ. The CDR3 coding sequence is TGCGCCAGCAGCCCCCCGGTAGGACAGGGAGGTGCCGGGGAGCTGTTTTTT. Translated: CASSPPVGQGGAGELFF. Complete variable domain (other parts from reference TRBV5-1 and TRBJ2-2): KAGVTQTPRYLIKTRGQQVTLSCSPISGHRSVSWYQQTPGQGLQFLFEYFSETQRNKGNFPGRFSGRQFSNSRSEMNVSTLELGDSALYLCASSPPVGQGGAGELFFGEGSRLTVL.

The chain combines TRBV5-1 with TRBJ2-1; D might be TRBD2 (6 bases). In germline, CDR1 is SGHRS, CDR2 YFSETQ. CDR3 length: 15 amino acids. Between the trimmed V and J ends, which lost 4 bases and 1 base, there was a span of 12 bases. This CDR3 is CASSATSPSYNEQFF. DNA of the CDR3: TGCGCCAGCAGCGCTACTAGCCCGTCCTACAATGAGCAGTTCTTC. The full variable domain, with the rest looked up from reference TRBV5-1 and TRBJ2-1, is KAGVTQTPRYLIKTRGQQVTLSCSPISGHRSVSWYQQTPGQGLQFLFEYFSETQRNKGNFPGRFSGRQFSNSRSEMNVSTLELGDSALYLCASSATSPSYNEQFFGPGTRLTVL.

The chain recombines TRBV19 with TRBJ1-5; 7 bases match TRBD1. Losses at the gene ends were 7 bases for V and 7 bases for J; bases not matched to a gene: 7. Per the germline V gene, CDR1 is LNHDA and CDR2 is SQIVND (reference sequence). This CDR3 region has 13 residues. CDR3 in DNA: TGTGCCAGTAATGACAGGGTCGACCAGCCCCAGCATTTT. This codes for CASNDRVDQPQHF.

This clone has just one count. CDR3 region: CSASLSSFYNEQFF. CDR3 sequence (DNA): TGCAGTGCTAGTTTATCTAGCTTTTACAATGAGCAGTTCTTC. The V and J genes are TRBV20-1 and TRBJ2-1, with a tentative D call TRBD2 (5 bases). V lost 3 bases and J lost 4, with 13 bases in between. Germline CDR1 and CDR2: DFQATT and SNEGSKA (reference sequence). The CDR3 is 14 residues long.

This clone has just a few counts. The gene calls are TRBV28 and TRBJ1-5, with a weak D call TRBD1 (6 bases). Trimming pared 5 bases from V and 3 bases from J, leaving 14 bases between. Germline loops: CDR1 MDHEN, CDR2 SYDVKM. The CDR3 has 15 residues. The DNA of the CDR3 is TGTGCCAGCAGTGCCCTACAGGGAGACAATCAGCCCCAGCATTTT. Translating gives CASSALQGDNQPQHF.

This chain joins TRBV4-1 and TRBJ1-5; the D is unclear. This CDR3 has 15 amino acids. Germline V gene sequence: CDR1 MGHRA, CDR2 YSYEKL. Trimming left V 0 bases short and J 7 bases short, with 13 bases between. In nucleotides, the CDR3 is TGCGCCAGCAGCCAAGATCCAGGTACGGGGCAGCCCCAGCATTTT. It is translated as CASSQDPGTGQPQHF.

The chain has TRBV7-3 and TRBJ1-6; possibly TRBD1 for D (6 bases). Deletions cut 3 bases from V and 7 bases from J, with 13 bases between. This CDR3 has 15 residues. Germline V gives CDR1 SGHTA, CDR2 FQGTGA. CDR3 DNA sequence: TGTGCCAGCAGCTTTCAGGGGATAAGCAATTCACCCCTCCACTTT. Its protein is CASSFQGISNSPLHF. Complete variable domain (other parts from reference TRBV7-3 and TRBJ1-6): GAGVSQTPSNKVTEKGKYVELRCDPISGHTALYWYRQSLGQGPEFLIYFQGTGAADDSGLPNDRFFAVRPEGSVSTLKIQRTERGDSAVYLCASSFQGISNSPLHFGNGTRLTVT.

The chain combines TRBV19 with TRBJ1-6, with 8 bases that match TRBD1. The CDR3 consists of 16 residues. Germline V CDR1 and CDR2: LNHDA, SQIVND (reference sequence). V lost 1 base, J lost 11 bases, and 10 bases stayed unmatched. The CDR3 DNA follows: TGTGCCAGTAGTATAGCCCAAGGACAGGGACGGGCACCCCTCCACTTT. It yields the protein CASSIAQGQGRAPLHF.

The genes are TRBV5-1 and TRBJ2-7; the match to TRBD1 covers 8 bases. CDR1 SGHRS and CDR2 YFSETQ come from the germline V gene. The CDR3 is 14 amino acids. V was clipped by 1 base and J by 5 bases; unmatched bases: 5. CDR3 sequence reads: CASSLTGGIDEQYF. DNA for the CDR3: TGCGCCAGCAGCTTGACAGGGGGGATCGACGAGCAGTACTTC.

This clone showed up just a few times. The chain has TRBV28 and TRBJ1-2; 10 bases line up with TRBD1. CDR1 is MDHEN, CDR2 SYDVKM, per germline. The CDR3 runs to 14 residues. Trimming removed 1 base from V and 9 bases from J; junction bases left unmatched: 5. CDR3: CASSLSTGGVRYTF. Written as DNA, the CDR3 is TGTGCCAGCAGTTTATCGACAGGGGGCGTGCGCTACACCTTC.

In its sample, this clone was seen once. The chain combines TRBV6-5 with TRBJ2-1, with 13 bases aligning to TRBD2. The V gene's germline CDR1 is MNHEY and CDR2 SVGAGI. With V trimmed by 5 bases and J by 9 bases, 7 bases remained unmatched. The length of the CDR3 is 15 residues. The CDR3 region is CASSPGLAGELEQFF. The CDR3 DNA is TGTGCCAGCAGTCCCGGACTAGCGGGGGAACTTGAGCAGTTCTTC.

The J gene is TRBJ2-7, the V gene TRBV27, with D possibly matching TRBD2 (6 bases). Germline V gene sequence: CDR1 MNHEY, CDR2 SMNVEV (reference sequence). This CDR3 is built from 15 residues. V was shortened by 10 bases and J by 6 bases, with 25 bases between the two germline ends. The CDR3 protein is CATSSRGISPAEQYF. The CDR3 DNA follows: TGTGCCACCAGCTCACGCGGGATCAGCCCCGCCGAGCAGTACTTC.

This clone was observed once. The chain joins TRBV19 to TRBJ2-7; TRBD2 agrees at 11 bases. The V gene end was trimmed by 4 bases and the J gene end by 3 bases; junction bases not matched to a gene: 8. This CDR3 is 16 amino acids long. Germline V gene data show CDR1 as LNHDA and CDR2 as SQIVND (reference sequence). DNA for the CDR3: TGTGCCAGTAGTACGAGCCGACTAGCGGGGCGCTACGAGCAGTACTTC. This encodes CASSTSRLAGRYEQYF.